This T cell receptor beta chain originates from a study of OX40 agonist ivuxolimab in advanced cancers. Overall study context: People in dose escalation had one of these cancers: hepatocellular carcinoma, melanoma, renal cell or head and neck cancer. Prior anti-PD-1, anti-PD-L1 or anti-CTLA-4 therapy did not bar entry, and about 38% had some. Three patients, one with hepatocellular carcinoma and two with cutaneous melanoma, achieved partial responses.

The CDR3 totals 15 residues. Per the germline V gene, CDR1 is SGHRS and CDR2 is YFSETQ. The V end was cut by 4 bases, the J end by 6 bases, with 19 bases between. Sequencing was performed with immunoSEQ multiplex PCR; in TCRdb, only in-frame clones are kept and a portion is missing. Of 75,000 to 100,000 clones listed, 89% are singletons. The material sequenced was CD4+ or CD8+ T cells sorted from blood, taken in a trial of the OX40 agonist ivuxolimab. This TCR was recovered from an adult with an advanced solid tumor such as melanoma, head and neck, liver or kidney cancer. The rearrangement joins TRBV5-1 to TRBJ1-1, with D uncertain. DNA of the CDR3: TGCGCCAGCAGCAACTTCCAGGCGCTAGGCTCTGAAGCTTTCTTT. It translates to CASSNFQALGSEAFF.